The 23 T cell receptor beta chains reported below all come from one sample, sequenced in a study of T cell clones after liver transplantation. TCRdb's table, derived via immunoSEQ multiplex PCR, lists solely in-frame clones and lacks some. Among roughly 100,000 clones listed, approximately 79% were seen once. The sample here was CD4+ T cells from blood, taken around 44 months after liver transplant. The receptors come from a human patient who received a liver transplant. The graft donor may have given rise to some T cells.

V usage is TRBV29-1 and J usage is TRBJ2-1; 12 nucleotides align to TRBD2. From germline, CDR1 is SQVTM and CDR2 ANQGSEA. The CDR3 length is 15 residues. Trimming cost V 4 bases and J 6 bases; bases outside gene matches: 7. The CDR3 loop is CSVAASGRAFNEQFF. The CDR3 DNA follows: TGCAGCGTTGCGGCTAGCGGGAGGGCCTTCAATGAGCAGTTCTTC.

The chain carries TRBV5-1 and TRBJ2-5; weak D call: TRBD2 (5 bases). Germline assignment: CDR1 SGHRS and CDR2 YFSETQ. V was shortened by 6 bases and J by 5 bases, with 11 bases between the two germline ends. The CDR3 runs to 12 residues. The CDR3 nucleotides are TGCGCCAGCACCCGGGAATCGGAGACCCAGTACTTC. This translates into CASTRESETQYF. The complete variable domain, with remaining parts taken from reference TRBV5-1 and TRBJ2-5, reads KAGVTQTPRYLIKTRGQQVTLSCSPISGHRSVSWYQQTPGQGLQFLFEYFSETQRNKGNFPGRFSGRQFSNSRSEMNVSTLELGDSALYLCASTRESETQYFGPGTRLLVL.

The chain recombines TRBV2 with TRBJ1-5; D call uncertain. The CDR3 loop spans 11 amino acids. Germline CDR1 SNHLY, CDR2 FYNNEI. Trimming stripped 6 bases from V and 6 bases from J, with 6 bases between. The CDR3 bases are TGTGCCAGCAGGGAGAGTCAGCCCCAGCATTTT. This translates into CASRESQPQHF.

The V gene is TRBV7-2, the J gene TRBJ1-4; D gene unclear. Trimming took off 0 bases at V and 3 bases at J, with 8 bases between the two ends. Germline-derived CDR1 and CDR2 are SGHTA and FQGNSA. CDR3 length: 15 amino acids. CDR3 nucleotide sequence: TGTGCCAGCAGCTTAGCTGAGAGTTCTAATGAAAAACTGTTTTTT. This codes for CASSLAESSNEKLFF.

V gene TRBV7-2 combines with J gene TRBJ1-1; D is undetermined. This CDR3 is 14 amino acids long. V dropped 3 bases and J dropped 10 bases, with 18 bases sitting between them. CDR1 and CDR2 from the germline V gene are SGHTA and FQGNSA. The CDR3 nucleotides are TGTGCCAGCAGCTTTAAGACCAACCGGGGAGCAGCTTTCTTT. The encoded protein is CASSFKTNRGAAFF.

The rearrangement links TRBV7-3 to TRBJ1-1; D is perhaps TRBD1 (6 bases). The V gene's germline CDR1 is SGHTA and CDR2 FQGTGA. This CDR3 is 15 amino acids long. V lost 5 bases to trimming and J lost 4 bases, with 17 bases between them. CDR3 sequence reads: CASSPKPTGSTEAFF. CDR3 nucleotide sequence: TGTGCCAGCAGCCCTAAGCCCACAGGGTCCACTGAAGCTTTCTTT.

CDR3 region: CASSLTGGLDGYTF. The DNA of the CDR3 is TGTGCCAGTAGTCTGACAGGGGGGTTGGATGGCTACACCTTC. The chain recombines TRBV19 with TRBJ1-2; 9 nucleotides agree with TRBD1. The CDR3 sequence is 14 residues long. Germline V lookup: CDR1 LNHDA, CDR2 SQIVND (reference sequence). V shed 5 bases, J shed 6 bases, and the junction held 7 bases outside the gene matches.

The rearrangement uses TRBV10-3 and TRBJ2-7; TRBD1 aligns across 8 bases. The CDR3 extends over 14 amino acids. Unmatched junction bases numbered 9, after V lost 8 bases and J lost 3 bases. Germline-derived CDR1 and CDR2 are ENHRY and SYGVKD. The CDR3 spells CAIGPGQGDYEQYF. The DNA of the CDR3 is TGTGCCATCGGGCCCGGACAGGGCGACTACGAGCAGTACTTC.

The V and J genes are TRBV27 and TRBJ2-3, with a weak D call TRBD2 (5 bases). This CDR3 comprises 16 residues. Germline assignment: CDR1 MNHEY and CDR2 SMNVEV (reference sequence). V was shortened by 6 bases and J by 0 bases, with 16 bases between the two germline ends. The CDR3 bases are TGTGCCAGCAGCATCGGACGAGGACTTAGCACAGATACGCAGTATTTT. This encodes CASSIGRGLSTDTQYF.

This clone appeared once. The gene calls are TRBV5-1 and TRBJ2-7; maybe TRBD2 (6 bases). With 0 bases removed from V and 6 bases from J, the gap between germline ends came to 10 bases. CDR1 is SGHRS and CDR2 is YFSETQ in the germline V gene. The CDR3 covers 13 residues. Written as DNA, the CDR3 is TGCGCCAGCAGCTTGGAGGGACTGGGCGAGCAGTACTTC. It is translated as CASSLEGLGEQYF.

This rearrangement joins TRBV6-6 to TRBJ1-5; 10 bases match TRBD1. The CDR3 has 16 amino acids. J gave up 4 bases and V 1 base, and 4 bases lay outside the gene matches. Germline V gives CDR1 MNHNY, CDR2 SVGAGI (reference sequence). CDR3 nucleotide sequence: TGTGCCAGCAGTTACTGGGGACAGGGGCAAAATCAGCCCCAGCATTTT. This gives the protein CASSYWGQGQNQPQHF.

This clone was picked up one time. The rearrangement uses TRBV7-8 and TRBJ2-7; D is possibly TRBD1 (6 bases). CDR1 and CDR2 from the germline V gene are SGHVS and FQNEAQ. The CDR3 has 14 amino acids. Trimming took 5 bases from V and 1 from J, leaving 12 bases between them. The CDR3 DNA reads TGTGCCAGCAGCCGATCGGACAGATCCTACGAGCAGTACTTC. It encodes CASSRSDRSYEQYF.

This clone was detected only once. The chain recombines TRBV18 with TRBJ1-6; D is uncertain. Trimming pared 3 bases from V and 6 bases from J, leaving 12 bases between. The CDR3 has 15 residues. Germline CDR1 and CDR2: KGHSH and LQKENI. Here the CDR3 reads CASSPAATVNSPLHF. CDR3 DNA: TGTGCCAGCTCACCGGCGGCTACCGTTAATTCACCCCTCCACTTT. Full variable domain (remainder filled in from reference TRBV18 and TRBJ1-6): NAGVMQNPRHLVRRRGQEARLRCSPMKGHSHVYWYRQLPEEGLKFMVYLQKENIIDESGMPKERFSAEFPKEGPSILRIQQVVRGDSAAYFCASSPAATVNSPLHFGNGTRLTVT.

Of note for this clone: This sample includes further DNA sequences coding for the same CDR3. The chain is built from TRBV11-2 and TRBJ1-1, with no clear D. The V gene lost 5 bases and the J gene lost 1 base, with 5 bases spanning the gap. Germline CDR1 is SGHAT and CDR2 is FQNNGV. The CDR3 is 12 residues long. The CDR3 region has the DNA TGTGCCAGCAGCCTCCAGAACACTGAAGCTTTCTTT. Translation gives CASSLQNTEAFF. The full variable domain, in which reference TRBV11-2 and TRBJ1-1 provide the parts outside the CDR3, is EAGVAQSPRYKIIEKRQSVAFWCNPISGHATLYWYQQILGQGPKLLIQFQNNGVVDDSQLPKDRFSAERLKGVDSTLKIQPAKLEDSAVYLCASSLQNTEAFFGQGTRLTVV.

V and J are TRBV6-5 and TRBJ2-7; D gene ambiguous. The CDR3 consists of 14 residues. V lost 3 bases, J lost 2 bases, and 11 bases lay in between. Germline-derived CDR1 and CDR2 are MNHEY and SVGAGI. CDR3 sequence reads: CASSYSGWAYEQYF. The CDR3 bases are TGTGCCAGCAGTTATTCGGGCTGGGCCTACGAGCAGTACTTC.

The chain joins TRBV5-1 to TRBJ2-3; 7 nucleotides match TRBD2. J was trimmed by 4 bases and V by 2 bases; bases with no gene match: 7. Germline CDR1 reads SGHRS; CDR2 reads YFSETQ. This CDR3 has 15 residues. CDR3 DNA: TGCGCCAGCAGCTTCGCGGGAGATAGCGCAGATACGCAGTATTTT. Encoded protein: CASSFAGDSADTQYF.

This chain uses TRBV18 with TRBJ2-1; D is unclear. Germline CDR1 KGHSH, CDR2 LQKENI. V shed 4 bases and J shed 1 base, with 20 bases lying between them. The CDR3 covers 18 residues. The CDR3 spells CASSQQSATARSYNEQFF. Here the CDR3 DNA reads TGTGCCAGCTCACAGCAAAGCGCAACGGCTCGTTCCTACAATGAGCAGTTCTTC.

J is TRBJ1-3 and V is TRBV30; perhaps TRBD1 as D (6 bases). The CDR3 is 12 residues long. CDR1 is GTSNPN and CDR2 is SVGIG in the germline V gene (reference sequence). V lost 4 bases to trimming and J lost 2 bases, with 6 bases between them. CDR3 protein: CAWKGAGNTIYF. In DNA form, the CDR3 reads TGTGCCTGGAAGGGGGCTGGAAACACCATATATTTT.

As for this clone: An end of the junction differs from the germline gene, which may be a read error. V usage is TRBV16 and J usage is TRBJ1-5; tentatively, D is TRBD1 (6 bases). Germline V CDR1 and CDR2: KGHSY, FQNENV. The CDR3 extends over 15 amino acids. CDR3 residues: CASSQYSQGNQPQHF. The CDR3 DNA reads as TGTGCCAGCAGTCAATACTCACAGGGAAATCAGCCCCAGCATTTT.

The chain combines TRBV6-5 with TRBJ2-2; D uncertain. Germline CDR1 MNHEY, CDR2 SVGAGI. Trimming pared 2 bases from V and 0 bases from J, leaving 7 bases between. This CDR3 comprises 15 residues. Here the CDR3 reads CASSYQAPNTGELFF. For the CDR3, the DNA is TGTGCCAGCAGTTACCAGGCGCCGAACACCGGGGAGCTGTTTTTT.

This sequence joins TRBV5-7 and TRBJ2-5; the match to TRBD2 covers 10 bases. TRBV5-7 is designated an ORF whose function remains uncertain. The ends lost 7 bases at V and 3 bases at J; junction bases unmatched: 12. The CDR3 consists of 16 residues. This CDR3 is CASPRPGLARKETQYF. In DNA form, the CDR3 reads TGTGCCAGCCCTAGGCCGGGACTAGCGAGAAAAGAGACCCAGTACTTC.

The V gene is TRBV28, the J gene TRBJ2-7; no definite D call. Per germline, CDR1 MDHEN and CDR2 SYDVKM. V gave up 5 bases and J gave up 4 bases, with 9 bases separating them. CDR3 size: 12 residues. The CDR3 bases are TGTGCCAGCAGTGCCCCCTTATACGAGCAGTACTTC. Protein: CASSAPLYEQYF.

The V gene is TRBV30, the J gene TRBJ2-2, with 12 positions matching TRBD2. V shed 0 bases, J shed 4 bases, and the junction held 3 bases outside the gene matches. The CDR3 spans 16 residues. CDR1 GTSNPN and CDR2 SVGIG come from the germline V gene (reference sequence). CDR3 in amino acids: CAWSVLAGGSTGELFF. CDR3 coding DNA: TGTGCCTGGAGTGTACTAGCGGGAGGAAGCACCGGGGAGCTGTTTTTT.